A single sample gave rise to the 30 T cell receptor beta chains below, sequenced in a study of T cells in Graves' hyperthyroidism and ophthalmopathy. RNA transcripts yielded amplified TCR beta CDR3 regions. The TCR CDR3 first-round RT-PCR relied on the HTBI primer set. TCRdb analysed the multiplex PCR reads with MiXCR anew, one entry per CDR3 protein. The table lists roughly 500,000 distinct CDR3 sequences, about 15% of them singletons. Input material: blood. The receptors stem from a woman in her thirties with Graves' hyperthyroidism that later progressed to Graves' ophthalmopathy.

V is TRBV6-2 or TRBV6-3 and J is TRBJ1-5, with D hard to call. Per germline, CDR1 MNHEY and CDR2 SVGEGT. The V end was cut by 3 bases, the J end by 5 bases, with 5 bases between. The CDR3 length is 12 residues. The CDR3 nucleotides read TGTGCCAGCAGTTATCTCGATCAGCCCCAGCATTTT. Protein sequence: CASSYLDQPQHF.

The genes are TRBV24-1 and TRBJ2-3; TRBD2 agrees at 8 bases. The CDR3 loop spans 16 amino acids. CDR1 and CDR2 from the germline V gene are KGHDR and SFDVKD. The ends lost 5 bases at V and 6 bases at J; junction bases unmatched: 12. The CDR3, as DNA: TGTGCCACCAGTGGAAAAAGCGGGAGTAACTTCGATACGCAGTATTTT. Amino acids: CATSGKSGSNFDTQYF.

In its sample, this clonotype was seen many times. This chain links TRBV11-2 with TRBJ2-3, with a tentative D call TRBD2 (6 bases). The V gene lost 6 bases and the J gene lost 2 bases, with 18 bases spanning the gap. The germline V gene has CDR1 SGHAT and CDR2 FQNNGV. The CDR3 covers 16 residues. The CDR3 loop reads CASSHIGASDTDTQYF. CDR3 coding DNA: TGTGCCAGCAGTCACATCGGGGCTAGCGACACAGATACGCAGTATTTT.

This rearrangement joins TRBV28 to TRBJ2-2; D might be TRBD2 (5 bases). The ends were cut back, 2 bases at V and 6 bases at J, with 16 bases in the middle. CDR1 is MDHEN and CDR2 is SYDVKM in the germline V gene. The CDR3 sequence is 16 residues long. Here the CDR3 DNA reads TGTGCCAGCAGTTTACCATCGGGGAATATAGCCGGGGAGCTGTTTTTT. Protein sequence: CASSLPSGNIAGELFF.

This clonotype has a count of ten or more. The V and J genes are TRBV6-1 and TRBJ2-1, with a possible D match to TRBD1 (5 bases). CDR3 length: 16 amino acids. The germline CDR1 and CDR2 sequences are MNHNS and SASEGT. Between the trimmed V and J ends, which lost 7 bases and 1 base, there was a span of 17 bases. In DNA form, the CDR3 reads TGTGCCAGCACCACCTGGGCAGGGTCATCCTACAATGAGCAGTTCTTC. Its protein is CASTTWAGSSYNEQFF.

This clonotype appeared many times. The chain recombines TRBV12-3 or TRBV12-4 with TRBJ2-2, with D perhaps TRBD2 (6 bases). V dropped 5 bases and J dropped 2 bases, with 15 bases sitting between them. There are 16 residues in the CDR3. CDR3 nucleotides: TGTGCCAGCAGTCGACGAGCGGGCCCTAACACCGGGGAGCTGTTTTTT. Protein product: CASSRRAGPNTGELFF.

The chain uses TRBV6-1 and TRBJ2-1; TRBD2 matches at 8 bases. V shed 6 bases and J 2 bases; nucleotides not matched to a gene: 18. CDR1 is MNHNS and CDR2 is SASEGT in the germline V gene. The CDR3 covers 19 residues. The CDR3 protein is CASRKFTSGITGTYNEQFF. CDR3 bases: TGTGCCAGCAGAAAATTTACTAGCGGTATAACAGGGACCTACAATGAGCAGTTCTTC.

Ten or more counts support this clonotype. The chain employs TRBV5-1 and TRBJ2-1, with a possible D match to TRBD1 (6 bases). Trimming shortened V by 3 bases and J by 10 bases, and 20 bases separated the two germline ends. Per germline, CDR1 SGHRS and CDR2 YFSETQ. This CDR3 contains 15 residues. The CDR3 spells CASSWTQQGSGEQFF. DNA for the CDR3: TGCGCCAGCAGCTGGACCCAACAGGGATCGGGGGAGCAGTTCTTC.

As regards this clonotype: One end of the junction varies from germline; a read error may be responsible. The V call is TRBV4-1, the J call TRBJ2-3; D ambiguous. CDR1 and CDR2 from the germline V gene are MGHRA and YSYEKL. The CDR3 consists of 13 residues. This CDR3 reads CASGQELRDTQYF. Here the CDR3 DNA reads TGCGCCAGCGGCCAAGAACTGCGAGATACGCAGTATTTT.

For this clonotype: Since a much larger clone is just one base distant, this may be a read error. J is TRBJ1-3 and V is TRBV2, with 8 bases that match TRBD1. The CDR3 totals 16 residues. V was clipped by 6 bases and J by 0 bases; unmatched bases: 7. CDR1 and CDR2 (germline): SNHLY, FYNNEI. The CDR3 DNA is TGTGCCAGCAGAGAGGGACAGGCCTCCTCTGGAAACACCATATATTTT. Translating gives CASREGQASSGNTIYF.

V and J are TRBV12-3 or TRBV12-4 and TRBJ1-4; the match to TRBD1 covers 7 bases. The trim removed 5 bases at V and 8 bases at J, leaving 11 bases unmatched. This CDR3 contains 15 residues. The CDR3 coding sequence is TGTGCCAGCAGTCCAACGACAGGGTATTACGAAAAACTGTTTTTT. This sequence encodes CASSPTTGYYEKLFF.

This clonotype has at least ten counts. This chain joins TRBV7-9 and TRBJ1-2, with D possibly being TRBD1 (6 bases). Germline CDR1 reads SEHNR; CDR2 reads FQNEAQ (reference sequence). There are 14 residues in the CDR3. Trimming took off 6 bases at V and 8 bases at J, with 19 bases between the two ends. In nucleotides, the CDR3 is TGTGCCAGCAGTTTCACAAGGACAGTGGAAGGCTACACCTTC. As protein: CASSFTRTVEGYTF.

The table lists this clonotype with many counts. The genes are TRBV2 and TRBJ1-1; TRBD1 is a possible D gene (5 bases). V dropped 6 bases and J dropped 5 bases, with 16 bases sitting between them. The CDR3 is made up of 14 amino acids. Germline CDR1 and CDR2: SNHLY and FYNNEI. The CDR3 region is CASRQGFPGTEAFF. CDR3 DNA sequence: TGTGCCAGCAGGCAGGGCTTTCCGGGTACTGAAGCTTTCTTT.

This clonotype was found many times. The rearrangement joins TRBV3-1 to TRBJ1-4, with unresolved D. This CDR3 has 15 residues. V was pared by 2 bases and J by 6 bases, with 13 bases between. Germline values: CDR1 LGHDT, CDR2 YNNKEL (reference sequence). This CDR3 reads CASSQRLTWDEKLFF. CDR3 in DNA: TGTGCCAGCAGCCAACGGCTAACCTGGGATGAAAAACTGTTTTTT.

This clonotype was found many times. The chain links TRBV20-1 to TRBJ1-5; D is unclear. The germline V gene has CDR1 DFQATT and CDR2 SNEGSKA (reference sequence). This CDR3 has 15 amino acids. V lost 0 bases, J lost 4 bases, and 13 bases lay in between. The CDR3 loop reads CSARDGMTVNQPQHF. The CDR3 region has the DNA TGCAGTGCTAGAGATGGGATGACGGTGAATCAGCCCCAGCATTTT.

In this sample, this clonotype turned up many times. The CDR3 spells CASSQGGTGSTDTQYF. Written as DNA, the CDR3 is TGTGCCAGCAGTCAGGGGGGGACAGGGTCGACAGATACGCAGTATTTT. This sequence joins TRBV12-3 or TRBV12-4 and TRBJ2-3; TRBD1 matches at 9 bases. V trimming: 5 bases; J trimming: 3 bases; junction bases outside the gene matches: 9. The CDR3 length is 16 residues.

The chain has TRBV7-9 and TRBJ2-7; TRBD2 matches 9 bases. The CDR3 consists of 16 residues. V trimming: 1 base; J trimming: 5 bases; junction bases outside the gene matches: 9. Germline-derived CDR1 and CDR2 are SEHNR and FQNEAQ (reference sequence). Here the CDR3 reads CASSLVKRAGGDEQYF. CDR3 DNA: TGTGCCAGCAGCTTAGTGAAGAGAGCGGGAGGCGACGAGCAGTACTTC.

V usage is TRBV6-2 or TRBV6-3 and J usage is TRBJ1-1, with D tentatively TRBD1 (6 bases). V lost 5 bases to trimming and J lost 2 bases, with 18 bases between them. Germline values: CDR1 MNHEY, CDR2 SVGEGT. This CDR3 has 16 residues. The CDR3 sequence: CASSKHRVPNNTEAFF. The CDR3 coding sequence is TGTGCCAGCAGTAAACACAGGGTCCCGAACAACACTGAAGCTTTCTTT.

This clonotype has at least ten counts. The genes are TRBV19 and TRBJ2-4, with unresolved D. Germline CDR1 LNHDA, CDR2 SQIVND (reference sequence). The V end was cut by 4 bases, the J end by 0 bases, with 19 bases between. The CDR3 is made up of 18 amino acids. The CDR3 is CASSTLQTSLLAKNIQYF. In DNA form, the CDR3 reads TGTGCCAGTAGTACCCTCCAGACCTCTCTCCTAGCCAAAAACATTCAGTACTTC.

This clonotype was observed at least ten times. The J gene is TRBJ1-5, the V gene TRBV7-3; 7 bases line up with TRBD1. This CDR3 has 20 amino acids. The germline gives CDR1 SGHTA, CDR2 FQGTGA. The trim removed 0 bases at V and 0 bases at J, leaving 14 bases unmatched. The CDR3 protein is CASSLTKKGQADFSNQPQHF. The CDR3, as DNA: TGTGCCAGCAGCTTAACTAAGAAAGGACAGGCCGATTTTAGCAATCAGCCCCAGCATTTT.

This clonotype was counted many times. V gene TRBV12-3 or TRBV12-4 combines with J gene TRBJ1-6; no clear D gene. The CDR3 sequence is 14 residues long. Deletions cut 3 bases from V and 5 bases from J, with 8 bases between. The CDR3 sequence is CASSFSSDNSPLHF. CDR3 DNA sequence: TGTGCCAGCAGTTTCTCTTCAGATAATTCACCCCTCCACTTT.

This clonotype was counted ten times or more. J is TRBJ2-5 and V is TRBV11-2; D not certain. Trimming took off 6 bases at V and 0 bases at J, with 2 bases between the two ends. In germline, CDR1 is SGHAT, CDR2 FQNNGV. The CDR3 runs 11 residues. CDR3 bases: TGTGCCAGCAGTAACCAAGAGACCCAGTACTTC. Its translation: CASSNQETQYF.

J is TRBJ1-4 and V is TRBV30; 8 nucleotides align to TRBD1. The germline CDR1 and CDR2 sequences are GTSNPN and SVGIG (reference sequence). The CDR3 is 13 amino acids. The J segment lost 10 bases and the V segment lost 0 bases, leaving 4 bases of the junction unmatched. The CDR3 is CAWSVTGAGKLFF. CDR3 in DNA: TGTGCCTGGAGTGTGACAGGGGCAGGAAAACTGTTTTTT.

This clonotype was counted at least ten times. In DNA, the CDR3 is TGTGCCAGTAGTATAGGGGCCGCTTCCACTGAAGCTTTCTTT. It encodes CASSIGAASTEAFF. The rearrangement joins TRBV19 to TRBJ1-1; unclear D gene. CDR1 and CDR2 from the germline V gene are LNHDA and SQIVND (reference sequence). The CDR3 runs 14 residues. V was pared by 1 base and J by 4 bases, with 10 bases between.

This clonotype was seen only a few times. The chain employs TRBV27 and TRBJ2-5; the match to TRBD2 covers 10 bases. The CDR3 length is 15 residues. Germline CDR1 reads MNHEY; CDR2 reads SMNVEV (reference sequence). After removal of 3 bases from V and 9 bases from J, the junction contained 10 bases not matched to a gene. In DNA form, the CDR3 reads TGTGCCAGCAGTTTTGGCCTAGCGGGAGATTCGGCCCAGTACTTC. Residues: CASSFGLAGDSAQYF.

This clonotype was seen repeatedly, ten times or more. The rearrangement uses TRBV5-1 and TRBJ1-4; D is unresolved. This CDR3 is 15 amino acids long. Germline-derived CDR1 and CDR2 are SGHRS and YFSETQ. The V gene lost 0 bases and the J gene lost 8 bases, with 14 bases spanning the gap. The CDR3 loop is CASSLVSADGEKLFF. In nucleotides, the CDR3 is TGCGCCAGCAGCTTGGTCTCAGCGGATGGGGAAAAACTGTTTTTT. The variable domain in full, with the rest retrieved from reference TRBV5-1 and TRBJ1-4, is KAGVTQTPRYLIKTRGQQVTLSCSPISGHRSVSWYQQTPGQGLQFLFEYFSETQRNKGNFPGRFSGRQFSNSRSEMNVSTLELGDSALYLCASSLVSADGEKLFFGSGTQLSVL.

In its sample, this clonotype was seen many times. The chain carries TRBV20-1 and TRBJ2-7, with TRBD2 identical over 7 bases. The CDR3 runs 15 residues. V lost 0 bases to trimming and J lost 0 bases; unmatched junction nucleotides: 5. Germline V gene data show CDR1 as DFQATT and CDR2 as SNEGSKA (reference sequence). In DNA, the CDR3 is TGCAGTGCTAGAGATGAAAGCGGGAACTCCTACGAGCAGTACTTC. Its translation is CSARDESGNSYEQYF.

V usage is TRBV5-4 and J usage is TRBJ2-5; TRBD2 aligns across 13 bases. The CDR3 loop spans 15 amino acids. V was clipped by 5 bases and J by 5 bases; unmatched bases: 6. Germline CDR1 reads SGHNT; CDR2 reads YYREEE (reference sequence). The chain's CDR3 is CASRTLAGGPETQYF. In DNA, the CDR3 is TGTGCCAGCAGAACACTAGCGGGAGGGCCTGAGACCCAGTACTTC.

The chain is built from TRBV5-1 and TRBJ2-6; D possibly uses TRBD1 or TRBD2 (5 bases each). V shed 0 bases and J shed 1 base, with 26 bases lying between them. Germline lookup yields CDR1 SGHRS and CDR2 YFSETQ. There are 22 residues in the CDR3. CDR3 loop: CASSLAHRGVGVSRSGANVLTF. For the CDR3, the DNA is TGCGCCAGCAGCTTGGCCCACAGAGGGGTTGGGGTATCGAGGTCTGGGGCCAACGTCCTGACTTTC.

The V and J genes are TRBV18 and TRBJ2-7; 11 bases are shared with TRBD2. The V and J ends lost 6 bases and 6 bases, in that order; junction bases with no gene match: 16. The CDR3 has 17 amino acids. The germline V gene encodes CDR1 KGHSH and CDR2 LQKENI. CDR3 sequence (DNA): TGTGCCAGCTCCTATACGATCGGGACTAGCGGAGGAGGCGAGCAGTACTTC. The encoded protein is CASSYTIGTSGGGEQYF. The full variable domain, completed using reference TRBV18 and TRBJ2-7, is NAGVMQNPRHLVRRRGQEARLRCSPMKGHSHVYWYRQLPEEGLKFMVYLQKENIIDESGMPKERFSAEFPKEGPSILRIQQVVRGDSAAYFCASSYTIGTSGGGEQYFGPGTRLTVT.